The 5 T cell receptor beta chains reported below all come from one sample, sequenced in a study of T cell repertoires in cytomegalovirus infection. The antigens these receptors bind are not known. TCRdb analysed the reads with MiXCR anew, one entry per CDR3 protein. Of about half a million distinct CDR3 sequences in the sample, 33% were seen once. This specimen was cultured PBMCs, taken from culture after CMV antigen stimulation. The source of these receptors is a human donor in good health (CMV status not recorded). Some clones in this sample may be carry-over from other donors' samples.

As DNA, the CDR3 is TGTGCCAGCAGCGTGGCTAGCGGTATCAATGAGCAGTTCTTC. Translation: CASSVASGINEQFF. The V call is TRBV7-3, the J call TRBJ2-1, with TRBD2 matching 7 bases. Germline V gives CDR1 SGHTA, CDR2 FQGTGA. The CDR3 contains 14 residues. The V gene end was trimmed by 5 bases and the J gene end by 6 bases; junction bases not matched to a gene: 7.

The V and J genes are TRBV7-6 and TRBJ2-5; tentatively, D is TRBD1 or TRBD2 (5 bases each). The CDR3 totals 15 residues. Trimming removed 5 bases from V and 9 bases from J, with 22 bases in between. Germline V lookup: CDR1 SGHVS, CDR2 FNYEAQ. The DNA for the CDR3 is TGTGCCAGCAGCCCTCAAGGGGACGCCACAAGGGCCCAGTACTTC. Residues: CASSPQGDATRAQYF.

This clonotype occurred many times. This chain connects TRBV12-3 or TRBV12-4 to TRBJ2-1, with 8 nucleotides matching TRBD1. The CDR3 is 17 amino acids. The junction had 19 bases not matched to a gene; V was cut back by 5 bases and J by 10 bases. The CDR3 spells CASSRFWDRRTQWEQFF. The CDR3 DNA reads TGTGCCAGCAGTCGATTCTGGGACAGGCGAACCCAATGGGAGCAGTTCTTC.

The gene calls are TRBV7-8 and TRBJ2-1, with TRBD2 identical over 8 bases. The CDR3 sequence is 17 residues long. CDR1 and CDR2 (germline): SGHVS, FQNEAQ. J was trimmed by 4 bases and V by 1 base; bases with no gene match: 9. CDR3 nucleotide sequence: TGTGCCAGCAGCTTAGAATCCGGGAGGGCCTGGTACAATGAGCAGTTCTTC. Residues: CASSLESGRAWYNEQFF.

In its sample, this clonotype was seen a few times. V is TRBV6-1 and J is TRBJ2-3; 8 bases match TRBD1. V lost 5 bases to trimming and J lost 5 bases; unmatched junction nucleotides: 15. Germline V gene sequence: CDR1 MNHNS, CDR2 SASEGT. The CDR3 loop spans 17 amino acids. The CDR3 sequence is CASSWTGPDVKGDTQYF. In DNA, the CDR3 is TGTGCCAGCAGTTGGACAGGGCCCGATGTGAAAGGAGATACGCAGTATTTT.